This TCR beta chain appears in the sequencing data of a study of blood T cell repertoires in COVID-19. Whole-study context: Sample material is recorded as cDNA or gDNA derived from T cells, B-cell-depleted T cells, or PBMCs.

V gave up 3 bases and J gave up 4 bases, with 16 bases separating them. CDR3 length equals 15 residues. Germline CDR1 LNHDA, CDR2 SQIVND (reference sequence). Study processing details: Amplifying reference gene primers gave estimates of nucleated cell counts. TCRdb's copy holds only in-frame clones and misses some; the assay was immunoSEQ multiplex PCR. V and J calls and clone size are copied from that table; D and trimming were computed from the DNA. Counted here are some 150,000 clones, approximately 80% occurring once; the ten biggest clones make up 38%. The receptor's source is a human donor in a cohort sampled during active COVID-19. The V call is TRBV19, the J call TRBJ2-7; TRBD2 is a possible D gene (6 bases). Sequencing was performed on peripheral blood. As DNA, the CDR3 is TGTGCCAGTAGTATCTTCGGGGGAGGAGGATACGAGCAGTACTTC. As protein: CASSIFGGGGYEQYF.